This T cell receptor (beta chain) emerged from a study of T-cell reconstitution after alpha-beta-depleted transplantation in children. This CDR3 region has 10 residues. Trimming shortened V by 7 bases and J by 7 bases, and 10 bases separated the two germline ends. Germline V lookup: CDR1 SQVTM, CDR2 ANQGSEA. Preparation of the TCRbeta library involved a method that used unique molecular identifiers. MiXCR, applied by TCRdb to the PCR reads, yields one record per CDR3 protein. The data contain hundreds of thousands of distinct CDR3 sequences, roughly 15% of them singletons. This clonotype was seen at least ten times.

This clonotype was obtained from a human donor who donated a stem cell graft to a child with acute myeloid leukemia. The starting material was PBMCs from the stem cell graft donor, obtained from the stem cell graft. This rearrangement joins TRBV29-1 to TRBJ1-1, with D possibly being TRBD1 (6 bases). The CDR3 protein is CSAGQNEAFF. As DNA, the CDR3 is TGCAGCGCCGGACAGAATGAAGCTTTCTTT. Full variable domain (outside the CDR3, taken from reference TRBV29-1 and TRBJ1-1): SAVISQKPSRDICQRGTSLTIQCQVDSQVTMMFWYRQQPGQSLTLIATANQGSEATYESGFVIDKFPISRPNLTFSTLTVSNMSPEDSSIYLCSAGQNEAFFGQGTRLTVV.